This T cell receptor beta chain was sequenced during a study of blood T cell repertoires in COVID-19. The CDR3 is 10 amino acids. Profiling relied on immunoSEQ multiplex PCR, and the TCRdb table lists in-frame clones only, not all of them. The sample yields 410,000 or so clones, about 88% seen once. Sequencing input: peripheral blood. The chain couples TRBV7-5 to TRBJ2-7; TRBD2 is taken as the D call from the table, unchecked against the DNA. TRBV7-5 is shown as a pseudogene. The sequence was collected from a woman between 35 and 50 years old with COVID-19, enrolled during active disease. CDR3 loop: CAIRSLEQYF. CDR3 DNA sequence: TGTGCCATACGAAGCCTCGAGCAGTACTTC.